The 27 T cell receptor beta chains below were found in one sample sequenced in a study of cytomegalovirus exposure and HLA in healthy donors. PCR primers comprised 60 Vbeta and 13 Jbeta primers. Profiling relied on immunoSEQ multiplex PCR, and the TCRdb table lists in-frame clones only, not all of them. The sample contains 150,000 to 160,000 clones, roughly 80% of which appear only once. Sequencing used PBMCs. The origin of the receptors is a man in his thirties or forties in good health and CMV-seropositive.

The chain recombines TRBV11-2 with TRBJ2-7, with 11 positions matching TRBD2. Germline loops: CDR1 SGHAT, CDR2 FQNNGV. The CDR3 consists of 17 residues. With V trimmed by 6 bases and J by 0 bases, 10 bases remained unmatched. CDR3 residues: CASSSGTSGMSSYEQYF. In DNA, the CDR3 is TGTGCCAGCAGTTCCGGGACTAGCGGTATGAGCTCCTACGAGCAGTACTTC.

This clone showed up just once. The chain uses TRBV7-9 and TRBJ2-3; TRBD2 agrees at 13 bases. Unmatched junction bases numbered 4, after V lost 0 bases and J lost 4 bases. The CDR3 has 17 amino acids. Looked up from germline, CDR1 is SEHNR and CDR2 is FQNEAQ (reference sequence). CDR3 DNA sequence: TGTGCCAGCAGCTTAGCGTGGACTAGCGGGAGTGCAGATACGCAGTATTTT. It encodes CASSLAWTSGSADTQYF.

The V gene is TRBV29-1, the J gene TRBJ2-3; D is unresolved. This CDR3 is built from 13 residues. CDR1 is SQVTM and CDR2 is ANQGSEA in the germline V gene. The V end lost 7 bases, the J end lost 1 base, and 12 bases lay between the germline ends. CDR3 DNA sequence: TGCAGCGCCGAAGTAAGCCGCACAGATACGCAGTATTTT. Its protein product is CSAEVSRTDTQYF.

The V gene is TRBV9, the J gene TRBJ2-2; 8 bases align to TRBD2. The CDR3 runs to 15 residues. The germline V gene encodes CDR1 SGDLS and CDR2 YYNGEE. V was pared by 1 base and J by 9 bases, with 8 bases of the junction left unmatched. The CDR3 reads CASSVSGSPPRELFF. The CDR3 DNA reads as TGTGCCAGCAGCGTAAGCGGGAGTCCCCCGAGGGAGCTGTTTTTT. Variable domain in full (rest from reference TRBV9 and TRBJ2-2): DSGVTQTPKHLITATGQRVTLRCSPRSGDLSVYWYQQSLDQGLQFLIQYYNGEERAKGNILERFSAQQFPDLHSELNLSSLELGDSALYFCASSVSGSPPRELFFGEGSRLTVL.

This rearrangement joins TRBV5-1 to TRBJ2-1; D is possibly TRBD2 (6 bases). V was clipped by 0 bases and J by 7 bases, with 11 bases between them. The CDR3 has 14 amino acids. Germline V lookup: CDR1 SGHRS, CDR2 YFSETQ. CDR3 loop: CASSLGGIANEQFF. The CDR3 DNA follows: TGCGCCAGCAGCTTGGGCGGGATAGCGAATGAGCAGTTCTTC.

The CDR3 DNA follows: TGTGCCAGCAGCTTAGTCGGGACTTACAATGAGCAGTTCTTC. Encoded protein: CASSLVGTYNEQFF. The J gene is TRBJ2-1, the V gene TRBV11-2, with a weak D call TRBD2 (6 bases). CDR1 SGHAT and CDR2 FQNNGV come from the germline V gene. V gave up 1 base and J gave up 4 bases, with 8 bases separating them. The CDR3 is 14 amino acids.

This clone appeared a few times. The CDR3 nucleotides are TGTGCCAGCAGCTTGTTTGGGCAGGGGGCCGAGAACACTGAAGCTTTCTTT. Translation: CASSLFGQGAENTEAFF. This chain connects TRBV5-6 to TRBJ1-1; 8 bases are a match to TRBD1. Trimming cost V 1 base and J 1 base; bases outside gene matches: 9. The CDR3 sequence is 17 residues long. Germline V lookup: CDR1 SGHDT, CDR2 YYEEEE.

The chain couples TRBV28 to TRBJ2-7; 10 bases are shared with TRBD2. V lost 2 bases, J lost 0 bases, and 1 base stayed unmatched. CDR1 and CDR2 from the germline V gene are MDHEN and SYDVKM. The CDR3 covers 15 residues. In DNA, the CDR3 is TGTGCCAGCAGTTTAGCTAGCGGGAGCTCCTACGAGCAGTACTTC. This gives the protein CASSLASGSSYEQYF.

In its sample, this clone was seen once. The CDR3 is CASSAHRGTGEAFF. The CDR3 DNA reads as TGTGCCAGCAGTGCACACAGGGGGACAGGTGAAGCTTTCTTT. V gene TRBV28 combines with J gene TRBJ1-1; 8 bases are shared with TRBD1. V lost 5 bases to trimming and J lost 7 bases; unmatched junction nucleotides: 9. The CDR3 is made up of 14 amino acids. Germline CDR1 is MDHEN and CDR2 is SYDVKM.

V is TRBV28 and J is TRBJ1-2; TRBD1 matches at 7 bases. Losses at the gene ends were 6 bases for V and 4 bases for J; bases not matched to a gene: 5. Per germline, CDR1 MDHEN and CDR2 SYDVKM. The CDR3 covers 13 residues. The CDR3 loop reads CASSRQGPYGYTF. For the CDR3, the DNA is TGTGCCAGCAGCAGACAGGGTCCCTATGGCTACACCTTC.

This chain connects TRBV14 to TRBJ2-2, with TRBD1 matching 7 bases. Germline loops: CDR1 SGHDN, CDR2 FVKESK. This CDR3 comprises 14 residues. Trimming took 5 bases from V and 5 from J; bases not matched to a gene: 5. CDR3: CASSTRTGTGELFF. CDR3 DNA sequence: TGTGCCAGCAGCACTCGGACAGGAACCGGGGAGCTGTTTTTT.

This sequence joins TRBV5-1 and TRBJ2-3; the D gene is possibly TRBD2 (6 bases). The CDR3 extends over 13 amino acids. Per germline, CDR1 SGHRS and CDR2 YFSETQ. V gave up 4 bases and J gave up 4 bases, with 10 bases separating them. The CDR3, as DNA: TGCGCCAGCAGCCCGGGGACTTCAGATACGCAGTATTTT. This encodes CASSPGTSDTQYF.

The rearrangement uses TRBV7-2 and TRBJ2-2; 14 bases align to TRBD2. V was pared by 3 bases and J by 7 bases, with 4 bases of the junction left unmatched. The germline V gene encodes CDR1 SGHTA and CDR2 FQGNSA. The CDR3 has 16 amino acids. In nucleotides, the CDR3 is TGTGCCAGCAGCTTGACTAGCGGGAGGGCCGGCGGGGAGCTGTTTTTT. It specifies CASSLTSGRAGGELFF.

There are a few counts of this clone. V and J are TRBV4-1 and TRBJ1-4; D unclear. The CDR3 is made up of 14 amino acids. Deletions cut 1 base from V and 7 bases from J, with 10 bases between. Germline V gene data show CDR1 as MGHRA and CDR2 as YSYEKL. CDR3 in DNA: TGCGCCAGCAGCCAAGGCCTAGCCATTGAAAAACTGTTTTTT. It codes for CASSQGLAIEKLFF.

There are a few counts of this clone. V gene TRBV6-1 combines with J gene TRBJ2-2; 7 bases line up with TRBD2. J was trimmed by 0 bases and V by 2 bases; bases with no gene match: 3. The length of the CDR3 is 16 residues. In germline, CDR1 is MNHNS, CDR2 SASEGT. CDR3 DNA sequence: TGTGCCAGCAGTGAATCCCTAGCGGCGAACACCGGGGAGCTGTTTTTT. Residues: CASSESLAANTGELFF.

This clone has only a few counts. The rearrangement links TRBV9 to TRBJ1-1; D gene uncertain. The CDR3 is made up of 15 amino acids. Trimming took off 0 bases at V and 2 bases at J, with 11 bases between the two ends. Germline CDR1 reads SGDLS; CDR2 reads YYNGEE. DNA of the CDR3: TGTGCCAGCAGCGTAGATGCGGGAGCTAACACTGAAGCTTTCTTT. It specifies CASSVDAGANTEAFF.

The rearrangement joins TRBV13 to TRBJ2-1; 7 nucleotides agree with TRBD2. The CDR3 extends over 16 amino acids. CDR1 PRHDT and CDR2 FYEKMQ come from the germline V gene (reference sequence). V dropped 4 bases and J dropped 8; count of bases not matched to a gene: 14. The DNA for the CDR3 is TGTGCCAGCAGCTCTGACTCTAGCGGACAAGCCCATGAGCAGTTCTTC. Protein: CASSSDSSGQAHEQFF.

The chain joins TRBV7-8 to TRBJ2-1, with 9 bases fitting TRBD1. This CDR3 is 14 amino acids long. The junction had 5 bases not matched to a gene; V was cut back by 1 base and J by 10 bases. Germline loops: CDR1 SGHVS, CDR2 FQNEAQ. The CDR3 reads CASSLVGQGREQFF. The CDR3 DNA follows: TGTGCCAGCAGCTTAGTGGGACAGGGACGGGAGCAGTTCTTC.

The V call is TRBV12-1, the J call TRBJ2-1; TRBD2, the table's D call, was not compared with the DNA. TRBV12-1 is reported as a pseudogene. This CDR3 has 14 amino acids. CDR3 in amino acids: CASSLGGAYNEQFF. The CDR3 DNA sequence: TGTGCCAGCAGCTTGGGGGGGGCCTACAATGAGCAGTTCTTC.

The chain couples TRBV9 to TRBJ2-3; 9 positions agree with TRBD2. Trimming cost V 5 bases and J 1 base; bases outside gene matches: 5. The CDR3 is 15 amino acids. Looked up from germline, CDR1 is SGDLS and CDR2 is YYNGEE. The DNA of the CDR3 is TGTGCCAGCAGTGCTAGCGGGGTACGCACAGATACGCAGTATTTT. This encodes CASSASGVRTDTQYF. Full variable domain (rest looked up from reference TRBV9 and TRBJ2-3): DSGVTQTPKHLITATGQRVTLRCSPRSGDLSVYWYQQSLDQGLQFLIQYYNGEERAKGNILERFSAQQFPDLHSELNLSSLELGDSALYFCASSASGVRTDTQYFGPGTRLTVL.

The chain combines TRBV7-9 with TRBJ2-1; 10 nucleotides line up with TRBD2. This CDR3 region has 16 residues. Germline loops: CDR1 SEHNR, CDR2 FQNEAQ (reference sequence). The trim removed 4 bases at V and 9 bases at J, leaving 12 bases unmatched. The CDR3 sequence is CASSSPQAGGQGEQFF. The CDR3 DNA sequence: TGTGCCAGCAGCTCTCCTCAAGCGGGAGGGCAAGGTGAGCAGTTCTTC.

This clone was seen a single time. The chain uses TRBV10-3 and TRBJ2-2, with D possibly TRBD2 on 6 matching bases. The length of the CDR3 is 14 residues. Trimming took off 0 bases at V and 4 bases at J, with 6 bases between the two ends. Germline CDR1 ENHRY, CDR2 SYGVKD. CDR3 DNA sequence: TGTGCCATCAGTGAGTCGCGGGGCACCGGGGAGCTGTTTTTT. It encodes CAISESRGTGELFF.

The gene calls are TRBV5-1 and TRBJ2-2; D not resolved. The germline V and J ends were trimmed by 0 bases and 15 bases, with 33 bases remaining between them. CDR1 is SGHRS, CDR2 YFSETQ, per germline. The CDR3 sequence is 19 residues long. CDR3 nucleotides: TGCGCCAGCAGCTTGGAACCTACAGCCTCTAAACCCCACAGTCGCTGGATGTTTTTT. Its protein product is CASSLEPTASKPHSRWMFF.

This chain joins TRBV18 and TRBJ2-5, with D hard to call. Trimming took off 2 bases at V and 2 bases at J, with 6 bases between the two ends. Looked up from germline, CDR1 is KGHSH and CDR2 is LQKENI. The CDR3 length is 13 residues. The CDR3 sequence: CASSPGRQETQYF. In DNA, the CDR3 is TGTGCCAGCTCACCAGGCAGACAAGAGACCCAGTACTTC.

CDR3 in amino acids: CAWGQGENQPQHF. Here the CDR3 DNA reads TGTGCCTGGGGACAGGGGGAAAATCAGCCCCAGCATTTT. The chain employs TRBV30 and TRBJ1-5, with TRBD1 matching 10 bases. CDR1 is GTSNPN, CDR2 SVGIG, per germline (reference sequence). Trimming cost V 5 bases and J 4 bases; bases outside gene matches: 2. The CDR3 totals 13 residues.

The chain carries TRBV4-1 and TRBJ2-7; 8 bases match TRBD2. Germline values: CDR1 MGHRA, CDR2 YSYEKL. The junction had 4 bases not matched to a gene; V was cut back by 0 bases and J by 0 bases. CDR3 size: 16 residues. The CDR3 DNA reads TGCGCCAGCAGCCAAGAGGAGCGGGAGAGCTCCTACGAGCAGTACTTC. This gives the protein CASSQEERESSYEQYF.

This sequence joins TRBV4-1 and TRBJ2-2; D remains unclear. Germline V gene lookup returns CDR1 MGHRA and CDR2 YSYEKL. This CDR3 region has 15 residues. V lost 1 base to trimming and J lost 1 base, with 7 bases between them. In DNA, the CDR3 is TGCGCCAGCAGCCAAGGACTCGAGAACACCGGGGAGCTGTTTTTT. It encodes CASSQGLENTGELFF.